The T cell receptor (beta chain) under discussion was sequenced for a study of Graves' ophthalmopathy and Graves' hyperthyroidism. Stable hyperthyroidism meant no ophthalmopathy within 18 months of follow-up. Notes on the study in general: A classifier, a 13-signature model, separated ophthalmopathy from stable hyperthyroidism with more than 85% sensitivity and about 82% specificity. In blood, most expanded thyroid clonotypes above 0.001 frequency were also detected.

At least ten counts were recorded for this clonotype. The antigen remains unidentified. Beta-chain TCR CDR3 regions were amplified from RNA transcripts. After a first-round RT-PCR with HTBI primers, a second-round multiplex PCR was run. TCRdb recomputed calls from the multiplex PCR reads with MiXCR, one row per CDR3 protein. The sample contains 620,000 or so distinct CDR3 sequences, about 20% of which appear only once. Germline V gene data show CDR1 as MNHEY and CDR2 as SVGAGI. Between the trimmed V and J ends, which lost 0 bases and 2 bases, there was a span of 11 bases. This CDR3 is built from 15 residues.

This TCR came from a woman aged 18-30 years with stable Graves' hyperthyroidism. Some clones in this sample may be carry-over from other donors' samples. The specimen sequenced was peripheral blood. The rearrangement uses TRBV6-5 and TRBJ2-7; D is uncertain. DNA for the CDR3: TGTGCCAGCAGTTACTCGTACGGGTTACCCTACGAGCAGTACTTC. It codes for CASSYSYGLPYEQYF.